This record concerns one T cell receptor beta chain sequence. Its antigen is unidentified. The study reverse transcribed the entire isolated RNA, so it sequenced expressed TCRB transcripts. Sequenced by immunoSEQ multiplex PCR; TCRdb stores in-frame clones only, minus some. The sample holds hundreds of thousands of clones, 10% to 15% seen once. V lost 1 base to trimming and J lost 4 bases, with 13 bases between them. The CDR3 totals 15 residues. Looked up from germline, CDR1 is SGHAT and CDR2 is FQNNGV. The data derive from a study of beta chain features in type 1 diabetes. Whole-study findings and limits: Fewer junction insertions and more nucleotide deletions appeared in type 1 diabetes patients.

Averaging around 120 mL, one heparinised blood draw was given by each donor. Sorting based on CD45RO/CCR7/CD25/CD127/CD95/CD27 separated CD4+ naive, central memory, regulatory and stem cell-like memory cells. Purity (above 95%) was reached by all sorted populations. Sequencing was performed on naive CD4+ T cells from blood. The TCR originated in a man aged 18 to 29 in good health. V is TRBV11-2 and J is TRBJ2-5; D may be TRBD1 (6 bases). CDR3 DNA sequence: TGTGCCAGCAGCTTAGTTGCAGGGGTGAGAGAGACCCAGTACTTC. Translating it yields CASSLVAGVRETQYF.